This T cell receptor beta chain stems from a study of response to subunit inactivated influenza vaccine. Whole-study findings and limits: New T cells are recruited in small numbers by each seasonal influenza vaccination, according to the authors' suggestion.

TCRdb fed the RT-PCR reads into MiXCR, producing one record per CDR3 protein. The sample yields fewer than 700,000 distinct CDR3 sequences, over 10% seen once. Trimming cost V 3 bases and J 6 bases; bases outside gene matches: 11. This CDR3 region has 17 residues. Germline CDR1 DFQATT, CDR2 SNEGSKA (reference sequence). This clonotype was seen a handful of times. The antigen is undetermined. The input for sequencing was PBMCs from blood, taken roughly 45 days after vaccination. V and J are TRBV20-1 and TRBJ2-3; 14 nucleotides agree with TRBD2. The clonotype was recovered from a man aged 45-65 years who received an inactivated influenza vaccine. The CDR3 coding sequence is TGCAGTGCTAGGGACCCGGGACTAGCGGGGGCCTGGGATACGCAGTATTTT. It specifies CSARDPGLAGAWDTQYF.